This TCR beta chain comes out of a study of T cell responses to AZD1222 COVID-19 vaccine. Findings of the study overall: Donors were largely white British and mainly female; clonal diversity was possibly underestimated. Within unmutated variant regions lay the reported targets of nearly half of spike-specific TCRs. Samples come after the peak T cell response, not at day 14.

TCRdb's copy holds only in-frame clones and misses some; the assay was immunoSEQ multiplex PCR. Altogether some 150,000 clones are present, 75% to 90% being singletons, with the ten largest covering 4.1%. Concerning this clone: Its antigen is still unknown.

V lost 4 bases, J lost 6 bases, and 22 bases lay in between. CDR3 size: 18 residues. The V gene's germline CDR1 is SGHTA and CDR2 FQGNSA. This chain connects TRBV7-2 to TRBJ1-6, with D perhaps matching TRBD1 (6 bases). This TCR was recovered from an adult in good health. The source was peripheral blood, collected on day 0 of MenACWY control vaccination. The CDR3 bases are TGTGCCAGCAGCTCCGCCCGGACAGAAACGAATTTTAATTCACCCCTCCACTTT. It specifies CASSSARTETNFNSPLHF.